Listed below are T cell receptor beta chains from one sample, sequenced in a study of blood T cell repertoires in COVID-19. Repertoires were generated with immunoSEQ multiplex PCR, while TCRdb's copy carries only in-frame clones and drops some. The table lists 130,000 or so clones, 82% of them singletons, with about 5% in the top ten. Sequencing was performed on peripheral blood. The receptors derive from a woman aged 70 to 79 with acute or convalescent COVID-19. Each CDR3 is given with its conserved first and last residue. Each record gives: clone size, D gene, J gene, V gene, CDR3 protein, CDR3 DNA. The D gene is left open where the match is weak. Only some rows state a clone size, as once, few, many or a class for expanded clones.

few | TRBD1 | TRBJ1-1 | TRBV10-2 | CASSYRGLDTEAFF | TGCGCCAGCTCTTACAGGGGTTTGGACACTGAAGCTTTCTTT
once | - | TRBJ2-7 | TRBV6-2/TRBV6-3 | CATTPGAGSKYEQYF | TGTGCCACCACCCCGGGGGCAGGGTCGAAATACGAGCAGTACTTC
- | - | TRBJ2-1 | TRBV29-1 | CSVAGGLWNEQFF | TGCAGCGTTGCGGGGGGCCTTTGGAATGAGCAGTTCTTC
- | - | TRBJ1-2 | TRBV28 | CAITGSYSNYGYTF | TGTGCCATCACGGGGAGCTATTCTAACTATGGCTACACCTTC
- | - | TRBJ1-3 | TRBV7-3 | CASSPQGSSGNTIYF | TGTGCCAGCAGCCCTCAGGGGAGCTCTGGAAACACCATATATTTT
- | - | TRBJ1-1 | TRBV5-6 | CASSRRENTEAFF | TGTGCCAGCAGCCGGCGGGAGAACACTGAAGCTTTCTTT
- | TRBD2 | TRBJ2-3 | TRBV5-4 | CASSPGLATDTQYF | TGTGCCAGCAGCCCAGGACTAGCTACAGATACGCAGTATTTT
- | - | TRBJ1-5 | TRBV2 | CASMGQVANQPQHF | TGTGCCAGCATGGGACAAGTTGCCAATCAGCCCCAGCATTTT
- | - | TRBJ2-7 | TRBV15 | CATSRDNGYEQYF | TGTGCCACCAGCAGAGATAACGGTTACGAGCAGTACTTC
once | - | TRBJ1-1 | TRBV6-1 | CASSERTDSTAFF | TGTGCCAGCAGTGAAAGGACAGACAGTACAGCTTTCTTT
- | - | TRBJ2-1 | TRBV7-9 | CASSQGLGNTFYNEQFF | TGTGCCAGCAGCCAGGGGCTGGGGAATACATTTTACAATGAGCAGTTCTTC